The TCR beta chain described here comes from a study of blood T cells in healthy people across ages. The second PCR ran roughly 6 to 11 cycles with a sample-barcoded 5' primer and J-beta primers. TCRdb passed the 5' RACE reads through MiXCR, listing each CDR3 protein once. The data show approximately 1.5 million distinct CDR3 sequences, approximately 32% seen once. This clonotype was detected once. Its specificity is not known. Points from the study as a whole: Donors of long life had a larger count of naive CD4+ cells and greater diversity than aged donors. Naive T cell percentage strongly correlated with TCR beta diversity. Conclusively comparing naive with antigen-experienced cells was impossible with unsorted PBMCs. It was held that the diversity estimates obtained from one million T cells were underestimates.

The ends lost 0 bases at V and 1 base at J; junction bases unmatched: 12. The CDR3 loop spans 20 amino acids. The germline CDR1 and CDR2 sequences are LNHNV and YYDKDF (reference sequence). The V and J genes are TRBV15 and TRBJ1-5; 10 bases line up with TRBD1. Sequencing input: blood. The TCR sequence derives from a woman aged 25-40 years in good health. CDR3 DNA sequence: TGTGCCACCAGCAGAGAACCCGGGACAGGGGTTCAGTTAAGCAATCAGCCCCAGCATTTT. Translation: CATSREPGTGVQLSNQPQHF. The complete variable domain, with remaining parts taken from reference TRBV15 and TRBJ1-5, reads DAMVIQNPRYQVTQFGKPVTLSCSQTLNHNVMYWYQQKSSQAPKLLFHYYDKDFNNEADTPDNFQSRRPNTSFCFLDIRSPGLGDTAMYLCATSREPGTGVQLSNQPQHFGDGTRLSIL.